This passage covers 22 T cell receptor beta chains from one sample sequenced in a study of blood T cell repertoires in COVID-19. The repertoire was sequenced with immunoSEQ multiplex PCR; TCRdb's copy has only in-frame clones and lacks some. The sample yields about 290,000 clones, around 90% seen once. The sequenced sample was PBMCs or T cells enriched from blood (not recorded which). Every receptor here comes from a woman between 40 and 55 years old who had recovered from COVID-19.

Here the CDR3 reads CASSSTSSTNEQFF. Here the CDR3 DNA reads TGCGCCAGCAGCTCGACTAGCTCTACGAATGAGCAGTTCTTC. The chain combines TRBV5-1 with TRBJ2-1; 7 bases align to TRBD2. J gave up 7 bases and V 3 bases, and 7 bases lay outside the gene matches. The CDR3 sequence is 14 residues long. Per the germline V gene, CDR1 is SGHRS and CDR2 is YFSETQ.

The chain is built from TRBV10-1 and TRBJ2-1; 8 bases fit TRBD2. Germline lookup yields CDR1 WNHNN and CDR2 SYGVQD (reference sequence). The CDR3 extends over 20 amino acids. The ends lost 3 bases at V and 2 bases at J; junction bases unmatched: 18. Here the CDR3 reads CASSETSVSLAGGPYNEQFF. DNA of the CDR3: TGCGCCAGCAGTGAAACTTCGGTCTCCTTGGCGGGGGGCCCCTACAATGAGCAGTTCTTC.

This sequence joins TRBV12-3 or TRBV12-4 and TRBJ2-3; D unclear. V was shortened by 3 bases and J by 2 bases, with 6 bases between the two germline ends. The CDR3 spans 13 residues. CDR3 in amino acids: CASSFLDTDTQYF. Here the CDR3 DNA reads TGTGCCAGCAGTTTTCTAGACACAGATACGCAGTATTTT.

CDR3 in amino acids: CASSLDRGAYEQYF. In DNA, the CDR3 is TGTGCCAGCAGCTTGGACAGGGGAGCGTACGAGCAGTACTTC. The chain carries TRBV5-6 and TRBJ2-7; 7 bases are a match to TRBD1. V lost 0 bases, J lost 4 bases, and 4 bases stayed unmatched. Germline V gives CDR1 SGHDT, CDR2 YYEEEE. This CDR3 is built from 14 residues.

The chain carries TRBV19 and TRBJ1-5; D may be TRBD1 (5 bases). With 3 bases removed from V and 5 bases from J, the gap between germline ends came to 11 bases. This CDR3 has 14 amino acids. Germline loops: CDR1 LNHDA, CDR2 SQIVND (reference sequence). The CDR3 region has the DNA TGTGCCAGTAGTATCCGGACACCAGATCAGCCCCAGCATTTT. Its translation is CASSIRTPDQPQHF. Supplemented by reference TRBV19 and TRBJ1-5, the full variable domain reads DGGITQSPKYLFRKEGQNVTLSCEQNLNHDAMYWYRQDPGQGLRLIYYSQIVNDFQKGDIAEGYSVSREKKESFPLTVTSAQKNPTAFYLCASSIRTPDQPQHFGDGTRLSIL.

This sequence joins TRBV19 and TRBJ1-5; D is uncertain. Trimming cost V 6 bases and J 6 bases, with 21 bases left between them. The CDR3 loop spans 16 amino acids. From germline, CDR1 is LNHDA and CDR2 SQIVND (reference sequence). CDR3 protein: CASSLLGSGGSQPQHF. The CDR3 DNA follows: TGTGCCAGTAGCCTCCTGGGAAGCGGAGGATCTCAGCCCCAGCATTTT.

The chain uses TRBV25-1 and TRBJ1-2, with 10 nucleotides matching TRBD1. V gave up 6 bases and J gave up 0 bases; unmatched junction bases: 4. This CDR3 contains 15 residues. From germline, CDR1 is MGHDK and CDR2 SYGVNS. The CDR3 here is CASRGDRGANYGYTF. The CDR3 coding sequence is TGTGCCAGCAGGGGGGACAGGGGAGCTAACTATGGCTACACCTTC.

This rearrangement joins TRBV5-5 to TRBJ1-1; TRBD1 is a possible D gene (6 bases). This CDR3 has 14 residues. Germline V lookup: CDR1 SGHKS, CDR2 YYEKEE (reference sequence). V was clipped by 3 bases and J by 6 bases, with 15 bases between them. CDR3 nucleotides: TGTGCCAGCAGCTACCAGGGGCTCGGATCTGAAGCTTTCTTT. Translating gives CASSYQGLGSEAFF.

This clone was observed once. V is TRBV5-1 and J is TRBJ2-7, with 7 bases lining up with TRBD2. The CDR3 has 16 amino acids. V lost 3 bases, J lost 1 base, and 10 bases stayed unmatched. Germline CDR1 SGHRS, CDR2 YFSETQ. The CDR3 sequence is CASSSGGKGQSYEQYF. The CDR3 nucleotides are TGCGCCAGCAGCTCGGGGGGAAAGGGCCAATCCTACGAGCAGTACTTC.

The CDR3 sequence is CASSLLRGGNYGYTF. CDR3 bases: TGCGCCAGCAGCCTACTACGGGGGGGTAACTATGGCTACACCTTC. The chain links TRBV4-3 to TRBJ1-2, with D perhaps matching TRBD1 (5 bases). Trimming pared 4 bases from V and 1 base from J, leaving 13 bases between. Per the germline V gene, CDR1 is LGHNA and CDR2 is YSLEER. This CDR3 has 15 amino acids.

This chain links TRBV7-8 with TRBJ2-7, with 7 bases identical to TRBD1. Trimming took 2 bases from V and 2 from J; bases not matched to a gene: 9. The CDR3 is 16 residues long. CDR1 SGHVS and CDR2 FQNEAQ come from the germline V gene. The CDR3 DNA sequence: TGTGCCAGCAGCTTACGTTTCGACAGGGTAACCTACGAGCAGTACTTC. Protein product: CASSLRFDRVTYEQYF. Using reference TRBV7-8 and TRBJ2-7 for the parts outside the CDR3, the full variable domain is GAGVSQSPRYKVAKRGQDVALRCDPISGHVSLFWYQQALGQGPEFLTYFQNEAQLDKSGLPSDRFFAERPEGSVSTLKIQRTQQEDSAVYLCASSLRFDRVTYEQYFGPGTRLTVT.

The rearrangement uses TRBV5-4 and TRBJ1-4; tentative D call: TRBD1 (5 bases). The CDR3 length is 15 residues. Germline V CDR1 and CDR2: SGHNT, YYREEE (reference sequence). With 1 base removed from V and 3 bases from J, the gap between germline ends came to 10 bases. The CDR3 spells CASSLYGTSNEKLFF. The CDR3, as DNA: TGTGCCAGCAGCTTGTATGGGACTTCTAATGAAAAACTGTTTTTT.

The chain has TRBV5-4 and TRBJ2-5, with 7 bases identical to TRBD1. Germline V CDR1 and CDR2: SGHNT, YYREEE (reference sequence). Unmatched junction bases numbered 8, after V lost 4 bases and J lost 5 bases. CDR3 length equals 14 residues. The CDR3, as DNA: TGTGCCAGCAGCGAGAACAGGGGCGCGGAGACCCAGTACTTC. Amino acid sequence: CASSENRGAETQYF. The full variable domain, in which reference TRBV5-4 and TRBJ2-5 provide the parts outside the CDR3, is ETGVTQSPTHLIKTRGQQVTLRCSSQSGHNTVSWYQQALGQGPQFIFQYYREEENGRGNFPPRFSGLQFPNYSSELNVNALELDDSALYLCASSENRGAETQYFGPGTRLLVL.

The J gene is TRBJ1-1, the V gene TRBV28, with D uncertain. V lost 2 bases and J 5 bases, leaving 15 bases between the germline ends. In germline, CDR1 is MDHEN, CDR2 SYDVKM. The CDR3 is 15 amino acids. The CDR3 here is CASSLPRTTRTEAFF. The CDR3 DNA is TGTGCCAGCAGTTTACCTAGAACGACTCGTACTGAAGCTTTCTTT.

The chain uses TRBV19 and TRBJ2-1, with D possibly TRBD2 on 5 matching bases. V gave up 6 bases and J gave up 5 bases, with 20 bases separating them. In germline, CDR1 is LNHDA, CDR2 SQIVND (reference sequence). This CDR3 region has 16 residues. The CDR3 here is CASSSTPGKGNNEQFF. The CDR3 DNA reads TGTGCCAGTAGCTCAACCCCCGGGAAAGGGAACAATGAGCAGTTCTTC.

The chain carries TRBV4-1 and TRBJ2-3, with a possible D match to TRBD1 (5 bases). The CDR3 is 16 residues long. Germline values: CDR1 MGHRA, CDR2 YSYEKL. The ends were cut back, 4 bases at V and 1 base at J, with 15 bases in the middle. The CDR3 loop reads CASSRELQARTDTQYF. The CDR3, as DNA: TGCGCCAGCAGCCGTGAGTTACAGGCTCGCACAGATACGCAGTATTTT.

The count of this clone is one. V and J are TRBV5-1 and TRBJ2-1; possible D gene TRBD2, 6 bases. Germline V gene sequence: CDR1 SGHRS, CDR2 YFSETQ. This CDR3 is 15 amino acids long. The germline V and J ends were trimmed by 3 bases and 0 bases, with 10 bases remaining between them. The CDR3: CASSWDSSSYNEQFF. CDR3 DNA sequence: TGCGCCAGCAGCTGGGACTCGAGCTCCTACAATGAGCAGTTCTTC.

The rearrangement links TRBV11-2 to TRBJ1-2; D gene uncertain. Deletions cut 1 base from V and 0 bases from J, with 6 bases between. The CDR3 contains 14 residues. Germline CDR1 and CDR2: SGHAT and FQNNGV. The CDR3 coding sequence is TGTGCCAGCAGCTTAGCCACAACTAACTATGGCTACACCTTC. Its protein is CASSLATTNYGYTF. The variable domain in full, with the rest retrieved from reference TRBV11-2 and TRBJ1-2, is EAGVAQSPRYKIIEKRQSVAFWCNPISGHATLYWYQQILGQGPKLLIQFQNNGVVDDSQLPKDRFSAERLKGVDSTLKIQPAKLEDSAVYLCASSLATTNYGYTFGSGTRLTVV.

A remark on this clone: At the DNA level, this CDR3 is encoded by other sequences in the same sample as well. The rearrangement joins TRBV5-1 to TRBJ1-1; 9 nucleotides match TRBD1. CDR1 is SGHRS and CDR2 is YFSETQ in the germline V gene. J was trimmed by 5 bases and V by 4 bases; bases with no gene match: 3. The CDR3 spans 13 residues. The CDR3 loop reads CASSLDRGTEAFF. CDR3 nucleotides: TGCGCCAGCAGCCTGGACAGGGGAACTGAAGCTTTCTTT. Variable domain in full (rest from reference TRBV5-1 and TRBJ1-1): KAGVTQTPRYLIKTRGQQVTLSCSPISGHRSVSWYQQTPGQGLQFLFEYFSETQRNKGNFPGRFSGRQFSNSRSEMNVSTLELGDSALYLCASSLDRGTEAFFGQGTRLTVV.

V gene TRBV12-3 or TRBV12-4 combines with J gene TRBJ2-3; perhaps TRBD1 as D (5 bases). This CDR3 has 13 residues. The ends were cut back, 4 bases at V and 7 bases at J, with 12 bases in the middle. DNA of the CDR3: TGTGCCAGCAGTTCCGACAGTACGCATACGCAGTATTTT. The encoded protein is CASSSDSTHTQYF.

V usage is TRBV5-4 and J usage is TRBJ1-6; D is ambiguous. Germline CDR1 and CDR2: SGHNT and YYREEE (reference sequence). Trimming removed 7 bases at V and 8 bases at J, with 13 bases between. This CDR3 is built from 13 residues. The CDR3 protein is CASRSAGDSPLHF. In nucleotides, the CDR3 is TGTGCCAGCCGGAGTGCCGGGGATTCACCCCTCCACTTT.

The chain carries TRBV5-4 and TRBJ2-6; possible D gene TRBD2, 5 bases. The CDR3 contains 15 residues. The germline V and J ends were trimmed by 4 bases and 4 bases, with 12 bases remaining between them. Germline CDR1 is SGHNT and CDR2 is YYREEE (reference sequence). The CDR3 spells CASSVQAAGANVLTF. CDR3 nucleotide sequence: TGTGCCAGCAGCGTTCAAGCGGCAGGGGCCAACGTCCTGACTTTC.